One and the same sample provided the 31 T cell receptor beta chains below, sequenced in a study of cytomegalovirus exposure and HLA in healthy donors. Amplification used 60 Vbeta primers and 13 Jbeta primers. Measured with immunoSEQ multiplex PCR; TCRdb has only the in-frame clones, and not every one. The sample holds around 190,000 clones, around 79% seen once. The sequenced material came from PBMCs. The receptors derive from a woman between 50 and 59 years old in good health and CMV-seronegative.

The chain recombines TRBV5-6 with TRBJ2-7; TRBD2 agrees at 14 bases. This CDR3 contains 15 residues. The germline CDR1 and CDR2 sequences are SGHDT and YYEEEE. V lost 4 bases, J lost 11 bases, and 11 bases stayed unmatched. The CDR3 DNA reads as TGTGCCAGCAGCGTGGGGGGGACTAGCGGGGGCCGGGAGTACTTC. It yields the protein CASSVGGTSGGREYF.

V is TRBV5-6 and J is TRBJ1-2, with TRBD1 identical over 9 bases. V shed 4 bases, J shed 4 bases, and the junction held 11 bases outside the gene matches. The CDR3 covers 16 residues. Germline CDR1 is SGHDT and CDR2 is YYEEEE. CDR3 protein: CASSISGTGSIYGYTF. In DNA, the CDR3 is TGTGCCAGCAGCATATCCGGGACAGGGTCGATCTATGGCTACACCTTC.

This chain links TRBV6-4 with TRBJ1-6; TRBD1 aligns across 8 bases. V lost 4 bases, J lost 5 bases, and 4 bases stayed unmatched. The CDR3 extends over 15 amino acids. Germline loops: CDR1 MRHNA, CDR2 SNTAGT. The CDR3 loop reads CASSAGQGDNSPLHF. DNA of the CDR3: TGTGCCAGCAGTGCCGGACAGGGTGATAATTCACCCCTCCACTTT.

This clone was observed a single time. The chain combines TRBV30 with TRBJ2-7; TRBD1 is a possible D gene (5 bases). CDR3 length: 15 amino acids. V was shortened by 8 bases and J by 0 bases, with 20 bases between the two germline ends. The germline V gene has CDR1 GTSNPN and CDR2 SVGIG (reference sequence). CDR3 bases: TGTGCCCTAAGGAGTACAGGACCCCACTCCTACGAGCAGTACTTC. Translating it yields CALRSTGPHSYEQYF. The full variable domain, with the rest looked up from reference TRBV30 and TRBJ2-7, is SQTIHQWPATLVQPVGSPLSLECTVEGTSNPNLYWYRQAAGRGLQLLFYSVGIGQISSEVPQNLSASRPQDRQFILSSKKLLLSDSGFYLCALRSTGPHSYEQYFGPGTRLTVT.

V and J are TRBV5-1 and TRBJ1-4; D uncertain. The CDR3 runs to 15 residues. V was clipped by 0 bases and J by 4 bases, with 10 bases between them. Germline V lookup: CDR1 SGHRS, CDR2 YFSETQ. This chain's CDR3 is CASSLGAGYNEKLFF. CDR3 in DNA: TGCGCCAGCAGCTTGGGGGCAGGATATAATGAAAAACTGTTTTTT.

This sequence joins TRBV6-6 and TRBJ2-1; perhaps TRBD1 as D (5 bases). The CDR3 length is 13 residues. Per the germline V gene, CDR1 is MNHNY and CDR2 is SVGAGI (reference sequence). V was clipped by 6 bases and J by 9 bases, with 15 bases between them. CDR3 residues: CASRSRREGEQFF. The DNA of the CDR3 is TGTGCCAGCAGGTCACGCAGGGAAGGTGAGCAGTTCTTC.

The sample holds a few counts of this clone. The chain joins TRBV7-9 to TRBJ2-3, with TRBD2 as a possible D gene (6 bases). The CDR3 runs 13 residues. The V end lost 5 bases, the J end lost 6 bases, and 12 bases lay between the germline ends. Germline CDR1 SEHNR, CDR2 FQNEAQ (reference sequence). The CDR3 reads CASSPGLTDTQYF. CDR3 coding DNA: TGTGCCAGCAGCCCCGGACTAACGGATACGCAGTATTTT.

This chain joins TRBV28 and TRBJ1-1, with a weak D call TRBD1 (6 bases). The CDR3 is 14 amino acids. The V gene's germline CDR1 is MDHEN and CDR2 SYDVKM. The V end lost 8 bases, the J end lost 1 base, and 14 bases lay between the germline ends. Written as DNA, the CDR3 is TGTGCCAGCCGAATAGGGGGACCGAACACTGAAGCTTTCTTT. Protein: CASRIGGPNTEAFF.

This chain uses TRBV13 with TRBJ1-2; TRBD1 is a possible D gene (6 bases). The V end was cut by 2 bases, the J end by 7 bases, with 11 bases between. The CDR3 totals 13 residues. Germline assignment: CDR1 PRHDT and CDR2 FYEKMQ (reference sequence). CDR3 sequence reads: CASSLSRGGGYTF. The CDR3 bases are TGTGCCAGCAGCTTAAGCAGGGGTGGTGGCTACACCTTC. The variable domain in full, with the rest retrieved from reference TRBV13 and TRBJ1-2, is AAGVIQSPRHLIKEKRETATLKCYPIPRHDTVYWYQQGPGQDPQFLISFYEKMQSDKGSIPDRFSAQQFSDYHSELNMSSLELGDSALYFCASSLSRGGGYTFGSGTRLTVV.

V gene TRBV7-8 combines with J gene TRBJ1-2, with TRBD1 identical over 9 bases. The CDR3 loop spans 17 amino acids. Trimming removed 4 bases from V and 4 bases from J; junction bases left unmatched: 13. CDR1 is SGHVS, CDR2 FQNEAQ, per germline. The CDR3 sequence is CASSSPGQGTFGYGYTF. The CDR3 DNA is TGTGCCAGCAGCTCACCGGGACAGGGCACTTTTGGCTATGGCTACACCTTC.

CDR3 residues: CASSPQSTGTGQIPNYGYTF. CDR3 in DNA: TGTGCCAGCAGCCCACAATCGACCGGGACAGGACAGATTCCCAACTATGGCTACACCTTC. V and J are TRBV7-6 and TRBJ1-2; 8 nucleotides match TRBD1. V shed 5 bases, J shed 2 bases, and the junction held 22 bases outside the gene matches. CDR1 and CDR2 (germline): SGHVS, FNYEAQ. CDR3 length: 20 amino acids. The full variable domain, completed using reference TRBV7-6 and TRBJ1-2, is GAGVSQSPRYKVTKRGQDVALRCDPISGHVSLYWYRQALGQGPEFLTYFNYEAQQDKSGLPNDRFSAERPEGSISTLTIQRTEQRDSAMYRCASSPQSTGTGQIPNYGYTFGSGTRLTVV.

The rearrangement joins TRBV5-1 to TRBJ1-3; D perhaps matches TRBD1 (6 bases). Germline lookup yields CDR1 SGHRS and CDR2 YFSETQ. The CDR3 extends over 15 amino acids. V lost 4 bases and J 4 bases, leaving 15 bases between the germline ends. The CDR3 DNA reads TGCGCCAGCAGCAGGACAGAGAGTACGGGAAACACCATATATTTT. Translated, it gives CASSRTESTGNTIYF.

The chain is built from TRBV5-1 and TRBJ2-7; 8 bases align to TRBD1. Unmatched junction bases numbered 8, after V lost 4 bases and J lost 2 bases. CDR1 is SGHRS and CDR2 is YFSETQ in the germline V gene. This CDR3 comprises 15 residues. The CDR3, as DNA: TGCGCCAGCAGCCCGGGGACAGGAAAGGCCTACGAGCAGTACTTC. Residues: CASSPGTGKAYEQYF.

CDR3 in amino acids: CASSLAGVGDTQYF. The DNA of the CDR3 is TGTGCCAGCAGCTTAGCGGGGGTGGGGGATACGCAGTATTTT. The chain combines TRBV7-3 with TRBJ2-3; 7 bases agree with TRBD2. The CDR3 has 14 amino acids. The J segment lost 6 bases and the V segment lost 2 bases, leaving 5 bases of the junction unmatched. The germline gives CDR1 SGHTA, CDR2 FQGTGA.

The rearrangement uses TRBV5-1 and TRBJ2-7; 10 bases are a match to TRBD1. From germline, CDR1 is SGHRS and CDR2 YFSETQ. V shed 4 bases and J 2 bases; nucleotides not matched to a gene: 3. CDR3 size: 14 residues. As DNA, the CDR3 is TGCGCCAGCAGCCAAGGACAGGGGGCCTACGAGCAGTACTTC. This codes for CASSQGQGAYEQYF.

The chain uses TRBV7-9 and TRBJ2-5; D not resolved. Trimming cost V 2 bases and J 4 bases, with 14 bases left between them. The CDR3 contains 15 residues. Per the germline V gene, CDR1 is SEHNR and CDR2 is FQNEAQ (reference sequence). The CDR3 coding sequence is TGTGCCAGCAGCTTATATTCCGCTAACGGAGAGACCCAGTACTTC. Residues: CASSLYSANGETQYF.

This clone was detected a few times. The chain has TRBV7-9 and TRBJ2-1; 9 bases are a match to TRBD2. The CDR3 totals 15 residues. J lost 8 bases, V lost 3 bases, and 8 bases had no gene match. Per the germline V gene, CDR1 is SEHNR and CDR2 is FQNEAQ (reference sequence). The CDR3 spells CASSFLAGGEYEQFF. DNA for the CDR3: TGTGCCAGCAGCTTTTTGGCGGGGGGGGAGTATGAGCAGTTCTTC. The whole variable domain, remainder taken from reference TRBV7-9 and TRBJ2-1, is DTGVSQNPRHKITKRGQNVTFRCDPISEHNRLYWYRQTLGQGPEFLTYFQNEAQLEKSRLLSDRFSAERPKGSFSTLEIQRTEQGDSAMYLCASSFLAGGEYEQFFGPGTRLTVL.

The chain joins TRBV5-1 to TRBJ2-3; 7 bases map to TRBD2. Unmatched junction bases numbered 3, after V lost 5 bases and J lost 3 bases. The CDR3 extends over 13 amino acids. Per the germline V gene, CDR1 is SGHRS and CDR2 is YFSETQ. Here the CDR3 DNA reads TGCGCCAGCAGTCGGGAGGATACAGATACGCAGTATTTT. Its protein is CASSREDTDTQYF.

This clone was seen a handful of times. In DNA form, the CDR3 reads TGTGCCTGGAGTGGACAGGGGGCAAGGAATGGCTACACCTTC. This translates into CAWSGQGARNGYTF. This sequence joins TRBV30 and TRBJ1-2; 10 bases map to TRBD1. Germline V gene data show CDR1 as GTSNPN and CDR2 as SVGIG (reference sequence). The trim removed 1 base at V and 6 bases at J, leaving 5 bases unmatched. The CDR3 extends over 14 amino acids.

This chain connects TRBV19 to TRBJ2-4; 14 positions match TRBD2. The CDR3 loop spans 22 amino acids. V lost 7 bases and J lost 0; bases outside the gene matches: 20. Germline lookup yields CDR1 LNHDA and CDR2 SQIVND (reference sequence). This CDR3 is CASNPTGQGLAGGLGAKNIQYF. The CDR3 nucleotides are TGTGCCAGTAACCCGACAGGGCAAGGACTAGCGGGAGGTTTGGGAGCCAAAAACATTCAGTACTTC.

The chain has TRBV21-1 and TRBJ1-4. TRBV21-1 is a pseudogene locus. This CDR3 contains 16 residues. CDR3 nucleotide sequence: TGTGCCAGCAGCCAAAGCGGAGGAGTTGGTAATGAAAAACTGTTTTTT. Residues: CASSQSGGVGNEKLFF.

A few counts support this clone. J is TRBJ2-1 and V is TRBV10-3; weak D call: TRBD2 (5 bases). Germline V lookup: CDR1 ENHRY, CDR2 SYGVKD. V lost 0 bases and J lost 7, with 13 bases in between. This CDR3 has 15 amino acids. In DNA, the CDR3 is TGTGCCATCAGTGAGTCTTACGGGGTTCAGAATGAGCAGTTCTTC. Its protein is CAISESYGVQNEQFF.

The CDR3 reads CASSDSTGVGTEAFF. CDR3 in DNA: TGTGCCAGCAGCGATTCGACAGGGGTGGGCACTGAAGCTTTCTTT. The chain uses TRBV27 and TRBJ1-1; 8 bases match TRBD1. Germline CDR1 and CDR2: MNHEY and SMNVEV (reference sequence). V lost 6 bases, J lost 4 bases, and 10 bases stayed unmatched. The CDR3 is 15 residues long.

The chain employs TRBV2 and TRBJ2-3; TRBD2 aligns across 10 bases. The CDR3 consists of 15 residues. J gave up 9 bases and V 6 bases, and 12 bases lay outside the gene matches. Germline V gives CDR1 SNHLY, CDR2 FYNNEI. CDR3 amino acids: CASSLTSGVAGTQYF. As DNA, the CDR3 is TGTGCCAGCAGCCTAACTAGCGGGGTTGCAGGGACGCAGTATTTT.

The rearrangement links TRBV27 to TRBJ1-3; possible D gene TRBD1, 6 bases. The V gene's germline CDR1 is MNHEY and CDR2 SMNVEV (reference sequence). V gave up 4 bases and J gave up 0 bases, with 13 bases separating them. CDR3 size: 16 residues. This chain's CDR3 is CASSSIQGLSGNTIYF. The DNA for the CDR3 is TGTGCCAGCAGTTCCATACAGGGCCTCTCTGGAAACACCATATATTTT.

The chain couples TRBV9 to TRBJ2-1, with TRBD2 matching over 9 bases. The V gene's germline CDR1 is SGDLS and CDR2 YYNGEE. The CDR3 length is 15 residues. Trimming cost V 4 bases and J 6 bases; bases outside gene matches: 8. The CDR3 protein is CASSTQTSGINEQFF. The CDR3 DNA reads as TGTGCCAGCAGCACACAGACTAGCGGAATCAATGAGCAGTTCTTC.

The CDR3 sequence is CASSLGLAGVQDTQYF. The CDR3 DNA follows: TGCGCCAGCAGCTTGGGACTAGCGGGAGTCCAAGATACGCAGTATTTT. The chain couples TRBV5-1 to TRBJ2-3, with 12 bases aligning to TRBD2. Germline values: CDR1 SGHRS, CDR2 YFSETQ. With 0 bases clipped from V and 5 bases from J, the junction kept 4 bases outside the gene matches. The CDR3 covers 16 residues.

The V gene is TRBV10-1, the J gene TRBJ1-1; no definite D call. Germline-derived CDR1 and CDR2 are WNHNN and SYGVQD (reference sequence). Trimming pared 4 bases from V and 5 bases from J, leaving 11 bases between. This CDR3 has 13 amino acids. Here the CDR3 DNA reads TGCGCCAGCAGTGGCGGTAAGTCGACTGAAGCTTTCTTT. This codes for CASSGGKSTEAFF.

The chain couples TRBV28 to TRBJ1-5; D gene unclear. Trimming took 7 bases from V and 0 from J, leaving 19 bases between them. This CDR3 is 17 amino acids long. Germline-derived CDR1 and CDR2 are MDHEN and SYDVKM. CDR3 sequence (DNA): TGTGCCAGCACCAAGTCGGCAGGCCGTTATAGCAATCAGCCCCAGCATTTT. This translates into CASTKSAGRYSNQPQHF.

The gene calls are TRBV28 and TRBJ2-7; 10 bases line up with TRBD2. Germline V gives CDR1 MDHEN, CDR2 SYDVKM. The CDR3 loop spans 13 amino acids. V gave up 4 bases and J gave up 7 bases; unmatched junction bases: 4. The CDR3 protein is CASSSSGRVEQYF. CDR3 bases: TGTGCCAGCAGTTCGAGCGGGAGGGTTGAGCAGTACTTC.

The CDR3 coding sequence is TGTGCCAGCAGGAGCGGGGGGGCCTACAATGAGCAGTTCTTC. Protein sequence: CASRSGGAYNEQFF. The chain links TRBV27 to TRBJ2-1; 10 bases align to TRBD2. Unmatched junction bases numbered 1, after V lost 6 bases and J lost 2 bases. The CDR3 is made up of 14 amino acids. Germline CDR1 is MNHEY and CDR2 is SMNVEV (reference sequence).